The 19 T cell receptor beta chains in this list originate from one sample, sequenced in a study of metastatic and nonmetastatic thyroid tumors. MiXCR was used by TCRdb to re-call the PCR reads. This sample has roughly 83,000 clones, with 14% to 15% found just once. Patients had received no treatment of any kind before thyroid surgery. Source material: blood. The receptors derive from a female donor with papillary thyroid cancer or a benign thyroid nodule (not recorded which). Some clones in this sample may be carry-over from other donors' samples.

This clone was detected ten times or more. V and J are TRBV12-3 or TRBV12-4 and TRBJ2-2; the match to TRBD1 covers 9 bases. J gave up 0 bases and V 3 bases, and 2 bases lay outside the gene matches. The CDR3 extends over 16 amino acids. This chain's CDR3 is CASSFGQGTNTGELFF. CDR3 DNA: TGTGCCAGCAGTTTCGGACAGGGGACGAACACCGGGGAGCTGTTTTTT.

This clone was seen at least ten times. Germline is not matched at one junction end, which may reflect a read error. The V and J genes are TRBV7-7 and TRBJ2-3; no reliable D call. Per the germline V gene, CDR1 is SSHAT and CDR2 is FNYEAQ (reference sequence). The CDR3 spans 15 residues. Written as DNA, the CDR3 is TGTGCTAGCAGCCGGACGCTGACTAGCACAGATACGCAGTATTTT. This sequence encodes CASSRTLTSTDTQYF.

As concerns this clone: Since a much larger clone is just one base distant, this may be a read error. The rearrangement joins TRBV3-1 to TRBJ2-5, with D perhaps matching TRBD2 (6 bases). The CDR3 has 16 amino acids. Trimming removed 1 base from V and 8 bases from J, with 20 bases in between. Germline CDR1 LGHDT, CDR2 YNNKEL (reference sequence). This chain's CDR3 is CASSQGLGAGGDTQYF. As DNA, the CDR3 is TGTGCCAGCAGCCAAGGGCTGGGAGCGGGCGGCGATACCCAGTACTTC.

At least ten counts were recorded for this clone. This chain joins TRBV28 and TRBJ1-2; D perhaps matches TRBD1 (5 bases). V was trimmed by 5 bases and J by 4 bases, leaving 14 bases between them. Looked up from germline, CDR1 is MDHEN and CDR2 is SYDVKM. The CDR3 consists of 14 residues. The CDR3 sequence: CASSKTETAYGYTF. CDR3 in DNA: TGTGCCAGCAGTAAGACAGAGACTGCCTATGGCTACACCTTC.

In its sample, this clone was seen many times. The rearrangement uses TRBV30 and TRBJ2-3; either TRBD1 or TRBD2 may supply D (5 bases each). Germline CDR1 GTSNPN, CDR2 SVGIG (reference sequence). Between the trimmed V and J ends, which lost 1 base and 2 bases, there was a span of 13 bases. The CDR3 is made up of 15 amino acids. CDR3 nucleotides: TGTGCCTGGAGTGGGGGACGGGAATTCACAGATACGCAGTATTTT. It codes for CAWSGGREFTDTQYF.

About this clone itself: This sequence may be a read error, since a much larger clone differs from it by one base. The chain joins TRBV4-2 to TRBJ2-7; 7 bases are a match to TRBD1. The CDR3 length is 14 residues. Germline CDR1 is LGHNA and CDR2 is YNFKEQ. The CDR3 DNA follows: TGTGCCAGCAGCCAAGAAACAGGGGCCCCCGAGAAGTACTTC. Translated: CASSQETGAPEKYF.

The chain carries TRBV5-1 and TRBJ2-2; 15 nucleotides match TRBD2. J gave up 3 bases and V 6 bases, and 9 bases lay outside the gene matches. CDR1 SGHRS and CDR2 YFSETQ come from the germline V gene. There are 18 residues in the CDR3. CDR3: CASNLGLAGGQDTGELFF. CDR3 nucleotides: TGCGCCAGCAACCTCGGACTAGCGGGGGGGCAGGACACCGGGGAGCTGTTTTTT.

Ten or more counts support this clone. At one end the junction does not follow the germline gene, possibly because of a read error. The genes are TRBV2 and TRBJ2-1, with 8 bases aligning to TRBD1. CDR1 SNHLY and CDR2 FYNNEI come from the germline V gene. The length of the CDR3 is 14 residues. The CDR3 sequence is CASGDRGGGNEQFF. The CDR3, as DNA: TGTGCCAGCGGTGACAGGGGCGGTGGCAATGAGCAGTTCTTC.

Note on this clone: A much larger clonotype is one base distant, so this may be a read error. Other DNA sequences in this sample translate to the same CDR3. This CDR3 reads CASSQGQGASTGELFF. In DNA, the CDR3 is TGCGCCAGCAGCCAAGGGCAGGGTGCTAGCACCGGGGAGCTGTTTTTT. The rearrangement links TRBV4-1 to TRBJ2-2; perhaps TRBD1 as D (5 bases). Germline V CDR1 and CDR2: MGHRA, YSYEKL. The CDR3 sequence is 16 residues long. V shed 1 base and J shed 4 bases, with 13 bases lying between them.

There are many counts of this clone. The rearrangement uses TRBV5-1 and TRBJ2-7, with 9 bases fitting TRBD1. This CDR3 is 14 amino acids long. Germline V CDR1 and CDR2: SGHRS, YFSETQ. Losses at the gene ends were 2 bases for V and 2 bases for J; bases not matched to a gene: 2. The CDR3 region is CASSFGQGTYEQYF. The DNA of the CDR3 is TGCGCCAGCAGCTTTGGACAGGGGACCTACGAGCAGTACTTC. The variable domain in full, completed from reference TRBV5-1 and TRBJ2-7, reads KAGVTQTPRYLIKTRGQQVTLSCSPISGHRSVSWYQQTPGQGLQFLFEYFSETQRNKGNFPGRFSGRQFSNSRSEMNVSTLELGDSALYLCASSFGQGTYEQYFGPGTRLTVT.

There are many counts of this clone. The V gene is TRBV12-3 or TRBV12-4, the J gene TRBJ1-5; 10 bases fit TRBD1. CDR3 size: 16 residues. V trimming: 5 bases; J trimming: 4 bases; junction bases outside the gene matches: 8. CDR3 DNA: TGTGCCAGCAGTAAAGGGACAGGGGAACGTAATCAGCCCCAGCATTTT. It encodes CASSKGTGERNQPQHF.

Ten or more counts support this clone. The chain joins TRBV6-2 or TRBV6-3 to TRBJ2-7; no reliable D call. The CDR3 covers 18 residues. Per the germline V gene, CDR1 is MNHEY and CDR2 is SVGEGT. Trimming pared 0 bases from V and 4 bases from J, leaving 22 bases between. CDR3 nucleotides: TGTGCCAGCAGTTACTCCCCGTCCCGGGTCCCGCTAGGATACGAGCAGTACTTC. Its translation: CASSYSPSRVPLGYEQYF.

The V call is TRBV2, the J call TRBJ1-1; D remains ambiguous. Trimming removed 8 bases from V and 5 bases from J, with 21 bases in between. Germline V gene sequence: CDR1 SNHLY, CDR2 FYNNEI. The CDR3 is 15 amino acids. This CDR3 reads CASEGSHRGGTEAFF. In nucleotides, the CDR3 is TGTGCCAGCGAAGGTAGTCATCGAGGCGGGACTGAAGCTTTCTTT.

This clone was observed many times. The rearrangement uses TRBV6-2 or TRBV6-3 and TRBJ1-5; no firm D call. The CDR3 loop spans 13 amino acids. With 5 bases removed from V and 1 base from J, the gap between germline ends came to 6 bases. Germline V gene sequence: CDR1 MNHEY, CDR2 SVGEGT. CDR3: CASSVRSNQPQHF. The CDR3 DNA sequence: TGTGCCAGCAGTGTGAGGAGCAATCAGCCCCAGCATTTT.

In its sample, this clone was seen many times. The genes are TRBV5-1 and TRBJ2-3; tentatively, D is TRBD2 (6 bases). V was clipped by 5 bases and J by 2 bases, with 12 bases between them. The CDR3 has 14 residues. CDR1 is SGHRS and CDR2 is YFSETQ in the germline V gene. Here the CDR3 DNA reads TGCGCCAGCAGTGGGGGGATAGACACAGATACGCAGTATTTT. Translating gives CASSGGIDTDTQYF.

This clone came up many times. The V and J genes are TRBV7-2 and TRBJ2-1, with 13 bases that match TRBD2. Germline lookup yields CDR1 SGHTA and CDR2 FQGNSA. This CDR3 is 16 amino acids long. V lost 3 bases and J lost 3; bases outside the gene matches: 2. The CDR3 coding sequence is TGTGCCAGCAGCTTCACTAGCGGGGGGGGCTACAATGAGCAGTTCTTC. It encodes CASSFTSGGGYNEQFF.

The sample holds many counts of this clone. This chain connects TRBV19 to TRBJ1-5; D call uncertain. Trimming left V 2 bases short and J 2 bases short, with 16 bases between. The V gene's germline CDR1 is LNHDA and CDR2 SQIVND (reference sequence). The CDR3 sequence is 17 residues long. The CDR3 region is CASSISPELLRNQPQHF. CDR3 bases: TGTGCCAGTAGTATATCCCCAGAGCTCCTTCGCAATCAGCCCCAGCATTTT.

With respect to this clone: This sequence may be a read error, since a much larger clone differs from it by one base. The chain recombines TRBV5-6 with TRBJ1-2; 7 positions match TRBD1. The junction had 17 bases not matched to a gene; V was cut back by 4 bases and J by 8 bases. The germline V gene encodes CDR1 SGHDT and CDR2 YYEEEE. This CDR3 has 16 amino acids. The CDR3 DNA follows: TGTGCCAGCAGCCCGGGGACAGTGGGACCGGTGGGCGGCTACACCTTC. The encoded protein is CASSPGTVGPVGGYTF.

This clone occurred many times. The chain is built from TRBV30 and TRBJ1-6, with a tentative D call TRBD1 (5 bases). The ends were cut back, 0 bases at V and 10 bases at J, with 13 bases in the middle. The CDR3 totals 14 residues. Germline lookup yields CDR1 GTSNPN and CDR2 SVGIG (reference sequence). In DNA form, the CDR3 reads TGTGCCTGGAGTGTATGGGGACTTGGCTCACCCCTCCACTTT. It translates to CAWSVWGLGSPLHF.